The rows below give T cell receptor beta chains drawn from one sample of a study of CD8 T cells in Susac syndrome. TCRdb re-analysed the immunoSEQ multiplex PCR reads in MiXCR, keeping a single row per CDR3 protein. This table holds 130,000 to 150,000 distinct CDR3 sequences, roughly 94% found once. What was sequenced was CD4+ T cells from PBMCs. Receptors originate from a human donor in good health. CDR3s include the opening cysteine and the closing phenylalanine or tryptophan. Fields, in order: V gene, D gene, J gene, CDR3 length, clone size, CDR3 DNA, CDR3 protein. A D gene is named only where the DNA matches it firmly. Rows may omit the clone size; those that give it use once, few, many or a size class.

v_gene: TRBV27
d_gene: -
j_gene: TRBJ2-6
len: 15
abundance: few
CDR3nt: TGTGCCAGCAGTTTATTCTCCTCTGGGGCCAACGTCCTGACTTTC
CDR3aa: CASSLFSSGANVLTF

v_gene: TRBV5-1
d_gene: TRBD1
j_gene: TRBJ1-2
len: 15
abundance: -
CDR3nt: TGCGCCAGCAGATCAACAGGGGGCGATGAATATGGCTACACCTTC
CDR3aa: CASRSTGGDEYGYTF

v_gene: TRBV5-1
d_gene: -
j_gene: TRBJ1-2
len: 15
abundance: -
CDR3nt: TGCGCCAGCAGCTCCGGACAGCCCACCTCCTATGGCTACACCTTC
CDR3aa: CASSSGQPTSYGYTF

v_gene: TRBV28
d_gene: -
j_gene: TRBJ2-1
len: 11
abundance: -
CDR3nt: TGTGCCAGCAGTCACTCCAATGAGCAGTTCTTC
CDR3aa: CASSHSNEQFF

v_gene: TRBV27
d_gene: TRBD2
j_gene: TRBJ2-1
len: 18
abundance: -
CDR3nt: TGTGCCAGCAGTTTTCAGGGACTAGCGGGAGGGGGCTACAATGAGCAGTTCTTC
CDR3aa: CASSFQGLAGGGYNEQFF

v_gene: TRBV20-1
d_gene: -
j_gene: TRBJ2-5
len: 12
abundance: once
CDR3nt: TGCAGTGCTGCGCTGGGCCAGGAGACCCAGTACTTC
CDR3aa: CSAALGQETQYF

v_gene: TRBV4-1
d_gene: -
j_gene: TRBJ2-5
len: 14
abundance: -
CDR3nt: TGCGCCAGCAGCTATCAGGCGTCCCAAGAGACCCAGTACTTC
CDR3aa: CASSYQASQETQYF

v_gene: TRBV27
d_gene: -
j_gene: TRBJ2-1
len: 14
abundance: -
CDR3nt: TGTGCCAGCAGTTTTATGGACGGGAACAATGAGCAGTTCTTC
CDR3aa: CASSFMDGNNEQFF

v_gene: TRBV27
d_gene: TRBD2
j_gene: TRBJ2-5
len: 15
abundance: -
CDR3nt: TGTGCCAGCAGTCCAACCGGGACTAGTTGGGAGACCCAGTACTTC
CDR3aa: CASSPTGTSWETQYF

v_gene: TRBV3-1
d_gene: -
j_gene: TRBJ2-1
len: 13
abundance: -
CDR3nt: TGTGCCAGCAGCTTGAGCTCCTACAATGAGCAGTTCTTC
CDR3aa: CASSLSSYNEQFF

v_gene: TRBV20-1
d_gene: -
j_gene: TRBJ2-3
len: 11
abundance: -
CDR3nt: TGCAGTGCCACCACTTACGATACGCAGTATTTT
CDR3aa: CSATTYDTQYF

v_gene: TRBV20-1
d_gene: -
j_gene: TRBJ2-3
len: 15
abundance: -
CDR3nt: TGCAGTGCTAGAGATGCAGTGTCTAGCACAGATACGCAGTATTTT
CDR3aa: CSARDAVSSTDTQYF

v_gene: TRBV5-1
d_gene: -
j_gene: TRBJ2-7
len: 17
abundance: -
CDR3nt: TGCGCCAGCAGCTTTGGAGCCCTTCCCGGGAGTACTTCCGAGCAGTACTTC
CDR3aa: CASSFGALPGSTSEQYF

v_gene: TRBV5-6
d_gene: -
j_gene: TRBJ1-5
len: 15
abundance: -
CDR3nt: TGTGCCAGCAGCTTGGTAGGCAGGAGCAATCAGCCCCAGCATTTT
CDR3aa: CASSLVGRSNQPQHF

v_gene: TRBV20-1
d_gene: -
j_gene: TRBJ1-5
len: 14
abundance: -
CDR3nt: TGCAGTGCCGTCGCAGGGGCGTCGGGTCAGCCCCAGCATTTT
CDR3aa: CSAVAGASGQPQHF

v_gene: TRBV18
d_gene: TRBD1
j_gene: TRBJ1-5
len: 15
abundance: -
CDR3nt: TGTGCCAGCTCAGGTGCGGACAGGAGTAATCAGCCCCAGCATTTT
CDR3aa: CASSGADRSNQPQHF

v_gene: TRBV5-1
d_gene: TRBD1
j_gene: TRBJ1-2
len: 15
abundance: -
CDR3nt: TGCGCCAGCAGCTTGGGACAGGGGGCGATGTCTGGCTACACCTTC
CDR3aa: CASSLGQGAMSGYTF

v_gene: TRBV5-1
d_gene: -
j_gene: TRBJ1-1
len: 14
abundance: -
CDR3nt: TGCGCCAGCAGCTTGGCCGGAGGGGAAACTGAAGCTTTCTTT
CDR3aa: CASSLAGGETEAFF

v_gene: TRBV4-1
d_gene: TRBD2
j_gene: TRBJ2-3
len: 17
abundance: once
CDR3nt: TGCGCCAGCAGCCAAGATCCCAGCGGGATAGGGGCAGATACGCAGTATTTT
CDR3aa: CASSQDPSGIGADTQYF

v_gene: TRBV12-3/TRBV12-4
d_gene: TRBD2
j_gene: TRBJ2-5
len: 15
abundance: -
CDR3nt: TGTGCCAGCAGTTTAAACGGGAGGGAAGAAGAGACCCAGTACTTC
CDR3aa: CASSLNGREEETQYF

v_gene: TRBV12-3/TRBV12-4
d_gene: -
j_gene: TRBJ2-1
len: 15
abundance: -
CDR3nt: TGTGCCAGCAGTTTGCCTGGCAACTCCTACAATGAGCAGTTCTTC
CDR3aa: CASSLPGNSYNEQFF

v_gene: TRBV7-2
d_gene: TRBD2
j_gene: TRBJ2-3
len: 14
abundance: -
CDR3nt: TGTGCCAGCAGCTCGGGAGGTCCGACAGATACGCAGTATTTT
CDR3aa: CASSSGGPTDTQYF

v_gene: TRBV11-2
d_gene: -
j_gene: TRBJ2-7
len: 13
abundance: once
CDR3nt: TGTGCCAGCAGCGTACTAGTCCCCTACGAGCAGTACTTC
CDR3aa: CASSVLVPYEQYF

v_gene: TRBV20-1
d_gene: -
j_gene: TRBJ1-2
len: 12
abundance: -
CDR3nt: TGCAGTGCTAGAGAACTGCGCTATGGCTACACCTTC
CDR3aa: CSARELRYGYTF

v_gene: TRBV12-3/TRBV12-4
d_gene: -
j_gene: TRBJ2-3
len: 11
abundance: -
CDR3nt: TGTGCCAGCAGACGGGCTGATACGCAGTATTTT
CDR3aa: CASRRADTQYF

v_gene: TRBV20-1
d_gene: -
j_gene: TRBJ2-7
len: 14
abundance: -
CDR3nt: TGCAGTGCTTCCGGAGGACGGACCACCTACGAGCAGTACTTC
CDR3aa: CSASGGRTTYEQYF

v_gene: TRBV30
d_gene: -
j_gene: TRBJ1-1
len: 13
abundance: -
CDR3nt: TGTGCCTGGAGTTACCAGTTGGGCACTGAAGCTTTCTTT
CDR3aa: CAWSYQLGTEAFF

v_gene: TRBV7-6
d_gene: TRBD2
j_gene: TRBJ2-5
len: 15
abundance: -
CDR3nt: TGTGCCAGCAGCTTAGGGACTAGCGGGACGGAGACCCAGTACTTC
CDR3aa: CASSLGTSGTETQYF

v_gene: TRBV5-1
d_gene: -
j_gene: TRBJ1-2
len: 15
abundance: -
CDR3nt: TGCGCCAGCAGCACACTGAGGGCCTCTGAGGATGGCTACACCTTC
CDR3aa: CASSTLRASEDGYTF

v_gene: TRBV20-1
d_gene: -
j_gene: TRBJ1-2
len: 12
abundance: -
CDR3nt: TGCAGTGCCCTTCCGGGTCGGGCGCGCTACACCTTC
CDR3aa: CSALPGRARYTF

v_gene: TRBV5-4
d_gene: -
j_gene: TRBJ2-2
len: 15
abundance: -
CDR3nt: TGTGCCAGCTCGTATACCGGGGGGAACACCGGGGAGCTGTTTTTT
CDR3aa: CASSYTGGNTGELFF

v_gene: TRBV10-3
d_gene: -
j_gene: TRBJ1-5
len: 14
abundance: -
CDR3nt: TGTGCCATCAGTCGACAGGTTAACAATCAGCCCCAGCATTTT
CDR3aa: CAISRQVNNQPQHF

v_gene: TRBV11-2
d_gene: TRBD2
j_gene: TRBJ2-2
len: 19
abundance: -
CDR3nt: TGTGCCAGCAGCTTAGATCTGACTAGCGGGAGGGCGAACACCGGGGAGCTGTTTTTT
CDR3aa: CASSLDLTSGRANTGELFF

v_gene: TRBV10-3
d_gene: TRBD2
j_gene: TRBJ2-7
len: 14
abundance: -
CDR3nt: TGTGCCATCAATAGCGGGAGTGTGTCCTACGAGCAGTACTTC
CDR3aa: CAINSGSVSYEQYF

v_gene: TRBV2
d_gene: TRBD1
j_gene: TRBJ1-1
len: 12
abundance: -
CDR3nt: TGTGCCAGCGGGGGGACAGGGGATGAAGCTTTCTTT
CDR3aa: CASGGTGDEAFF

v_gene: TRBV9
d_gene: -
j_gene: TRBJ2-1
len: 16
abundance: -
CDR3nt: TGTGCCAGCAGCGTAGGTCATGCCGTCTCCTACAATGAGCAGTTCTTC
CDR3aa: CASSVGHAVSYNEQFF

v_gene: TRBV30
d_gene: -
j_gene: TRBJ1-2
len: 14
abundance: -
CDR3nt: TGTGCCTGGAGTTTGGGGCCGGGGCTCTATGGCTACACCTTC
CDR3aa: CAWSLGPGLYGYTF

v_gene: TRBV28
d_gene: TRBD1
j_gene: TRBJ1-1
len: 13
abundance: once
CDR3nt: TGTGCCAGCAGTCCGGGGGACAGGTCGTCGGCTTTCTTT
CDR3aa: CASSPGDRSSAFF

v_gene: TRBV7-9
d_gene: -
j_gene: TRBJ2-5
len: 14
abundance: -
CDR3nt: TGTGCCAGCAGCCAGGACTCGTACCAAGAGACCCAGTACTTC
CDR3aa: CASSQDSYQETQYF

v_gene: TRBV30
d_gene: -
j_gene: TRBJ1-5
len: 14
abundance: -
CDR3nt: TGTGCCTGGAGTGTACTAGAGGGGCGTCAGCCCCAGCATTTT
CDR3aa: CAWSVLEGRQPQHF

v_gene: TRBV20-1
d_gene: TRBD1
j_gene: TRBJ1-5
len: 15
abundance: -
CDR3nt: TGCAGTGCTCCTCCTCGGACAGGGGCAGGTCAGCCCCAGCATTTT
CDR3aa: CSAPPRTGAGQPQHF

v_gene: TRBV12-3/TRBV12-4
d_gene: -
j_gene: TRBJ1-5
len: 13
abundance: -
CDR3nt: TGTGCCAGCAGGTCCACAGACAATCAGCCCCAGCATTTT
CDR3aa: CASRSTDNQPQHF

v_gene: TRBV29-1
d_gene: TRBD1
j_gene: TRBJ2-7
len: 12
abundance: -
CDR3nt: TGCAGCGTTGACACAGGGGGGTACGAGCAGTACTTC
CDR3aa: CSVDTGGYEQYF

v_gene: TRBV29-1
d_gene: -
j_gene: TRBJ1-2
len: 11
abundance: -
CDR3nt: TGCAGCGTCGAGGGAAGCGATGGCTACACCTTC
CDR3aa: CSVEGSDGYTF

v_gene: TRBV18
d_gene: -
j_gene: TRBJ2-7
len: 13
abundance: -
CDR3nt: TGTGCCAGCTCACCGGGACCGGCCTACGAGCAGTACTTC
CDR3aa: CASSPGPAYEQYF

v_gene: TRBV12-5
d_gene: -
j_gene: TRBJ2-3
len: 11
abundance: -
CDR3nt: TGTGCTAGTGGCCATGCAGATACGCAGTATTTT
CDR3aa: CASGHADTQYF

v_gene: TRBV10-3
d_gene: -
j_gene: TRBJ1-1
len: 14
abundance: -
CDR3nt: TGTGCCATCAGTGAACGTCGGGCAGGGGCTTTAGCTTTCTTT
CDR3aa: CAISERRAGALAFF